This T cell receptor (beta chain) originates from a study of early T cells in non-severe SARS-CoV-2 infection. In the study overall: The chains were unpaired, and the sequenced material was bulk RNA from unsorted whole blood. Study findings and constraints: Sequences matched to VDJdb favored anti-spike CD8 responses, while private and CD4 specificities were missed.

The CDR3 loop spans 14 amino acids. J was trimmed by 7 bases and V by 6 bases; bases with no gene match: 5. Germline lookup yields CDR1 MNHEY and CDR2 SVGAGI. Individual cDNA molecules carried attached unique molecular identifiers. Each CDR3 protein is one row after TCRdb ran MiXCR on the 5' RACE reads. Found here are some 80,000 distinct CDR3 sequences, about 10% of them singletons; the top ten hold around 8%. On this clonotype itself: Its antigen is not known.

This chain uses TRBV6-5 with TRBJ1-4, with 10 nucleotides matching TRBD1. The sample was whole blood, taken at baseline. This TCR was recovered from an adult who was a healthcare worker with PCR-confirmed SARS-CoV-2 infection or an uninfected control (not recorded which). The CDR3 sequence is CASRMTGGFEKLFF. CDR3 coding DNA: TGTGCCAGCAGAATGACAGGGGGCTTTGAAAAACTGTTTTTT.